Listed here is a single TCR beta chain. As yet, its antigen is unknown. This specimen belongs to a study of cytomegalovirus exposure and HLA in healthy donors. Study results and caveats: Productive status was seen about 87% or about 30% of the time for most TCR beta V segments in an earlier analysis.

CDR1 WSHSY and CDR2 SAAADI come from the germline V gene. The CDR3 is made up of 15 amino acids. V shed 4 bases, J shed 6 bases, and the junction held 1 base outside the gene matches. The PCR employed 60 Vbeta primers together with 13 Jbeta primers. The assay was immunoSEQ multiplex PCR, and TCRdb's table has in-frame clones only and misses some. The repertoire includes some 210,000 clones, roughly 80% of them detected once, and over 3.5% sits in the top ten. This receptor was obtained from a male donor in good health and CMV-seronegative. The sequenced sample consisted of PBMCs. V usage is TRBV10-2 and J usage is TRBJ2-2; 14 bases map to TRBD2. The CDR3 DNA is TGCGCCAGCAGTGGGACTAGCGGGAGGCCCGGGGAGCTGTTTTTT. Amino acids: CASSGTSGRPGELFF.